This TCR beta chain stems from a study of blood T cell repertoires in COVID-19. Overall study: T cells, B-cell-depleted T cells, or PBMCs provided the cDNA or gDNA that served as material.

Germline V gene lookup returns CDR1 LNHDA and CDR2 SQIVND (reference sequence). V dropped 1 base and J dropped 3; count of bases not matched to a gene: 3. There are 15 residues in the CDR3. During active infection, Seattle patients enrolled and were then monitored through disease. In the original processing: Estimated nucleated cell counts came from reference gene primer amplification. Only in-frame clones appear in the TCRdb table, and some are missing; sequencing was by immunoSEQ multiplex PCR. V and J calls and clone size follow that table, whereas D and trimming were derived from the DNA. The sample lists around 180,000 clones, around 80% occurring once.

The receptor was isolated from a woman of 80 years or more with COVID-19, enrolled during active disease. The sample taken for sequencing was peripheral blood. The rearrangement uses TRBV19 and TRBJ2-7, with 10 bases matching TRBD1. The CDR3 nucleotides are TGTGCCAGTAGTATAGTCGGGACAGGGGACTACGAGCAGTACTTC. It is translated as CASSIVGTGDYEQYF.